Below, one TCR beta chain is given with its context. Its antigen is undetermined. This entry belongs to a study of cytomegalovirus exposure and HLA in healthy donors. Study-wide context: Earlier, 95 million to 130 million unique TCR beta sequences were recovered from roughly 180 million T cells by an analysis. Findings and limits, study-wide: Investigators reported approximately 150 TCR beta chains as tied to cytomegalovirus. The authors judged a highly shared variant cluster likely a sequencing artifact. The authors later linked a missense DCLRE1C variant to TCR beta V- and J-gene trimming.

PCR employed 60 Vbeta and 13 Jbeta primers. Method: immunoSEQ multiplex PCR; TCRdb's copy keeps in-frame clones and lacks some. The profile shows some 180,000 clones, roughly a tenth of them singletons. Germline V gene lookup returns CDR1 MNHNS and CDR2 SASEGT. CDR3 length equals 19 residues. The germline V and J ends were trimmed by 3 bases and 2 bases, with 25 bases remaining between them. The chain couples TRBV6-1 to TRBJ2-5, with D perhaps TRBD1 (6 bases). This clonotype was obtained from a woman aged 25 to 39 in good health and CMV-seropositive. Material: PBMCs. The CDR3 spells CASSDSEGAGAVQQETQYF. The CDR3 region has the DNA TGTGCCAGCAGTGATTCAGAGGGAGCAGGGGCGGTACAGCAAGAGACCCAGTACTTC.